This T cell receptor beta chain was retrieved from a study of vaccination and CD4 T cells after COVID-19. Turning to the study itself: Overlapping spike peptides from SARS-CoV-2, HCoV-NL63, HCoV-OC43 and HCoV-229E served to stimulate the cells. Study conclusions and caveats: When vaccine-specific clones from convalescent patients were examined, 304 of 307 were spike mono-reactive. Reactive clone data from convalescent patients indicated a median of approximately 90% appearing only post-vaccination.

Treatment specified: roughly 10-day PBMC culture with coronavirus spike peptide pools or control peptides (ViraFEST assay). Cultured CD4+ T-cell DNA underwent Oncomine TCR Beta short-read sequencing. TCRdb called the PCR reads again in MiXCR, with one record for every CDR3 protein. Among some 16,000 distinct CDR3 sequences listed, 36% were seen once. As regards this clonotype: The target antigen is unknown.

CDR1 is SEHNR and CDR2 is FQNEAQ in the germline V gene (reference sequence). V was trimmed by 10 bases and J by 7 bases, leaving 19 bases between them. This CDR3 is built from 13 residues. This TCR derives from a human donor who received a COVID-19 vaccine. Sequences were derived from CD4+ T cells from blood, cultured in vitro, sampled before SARS-CoV-2 vaccination. J is TRBJ2-5 and V is TRBV7-9, with a weak D call TRBD1 (6 bases). The CDR3 nucleotides read TGTGCCACCCTTCCCATACAGGGTGCGACCCAGTACTTC. This encodes CATLPIQGATQYF.